The clone carrying this T cell receptor (beta chain) occurred a few times. Its antigen is not known. Only one heparinised blood draw was taken per donor, and its volume averaged around 100 mL. By way of CD45RO/CCR7/CD25/CD127/CD95/CD27, the CD4+ regulatory, stem cell-like memory, central memory and naive cells were sorted. Sorted cells reached over 95% purity in every population. The ends lost 1 base at V and 3 bases at J; junction bases unmatched: 4. The length of the CDR3 is 16 residues. Germline V CDR1 and CDR2: SGHTA, FQGNSA. The data originate from a study of beta chain features in type 1 diabetes. General study points: Sampled from patients, naive, central memory and Treg TCRB repertoires appeared more similar than those sampled from healthy donors.

Expressed TCRB transcripts were sequenced because the isolated RNA had all been reverse transcribed beforehand. Sequencing used immunoSEQ multiplex PCR; TCRdb keeps in-frame clones, though not all of them. This sample has hundreds of thousands of clones, with about 32% found just once. The clonotype originates from a man aged 18 to 30 in good health. Material: naive CD4+ T cells from blood. The rearrangement uses TRBV7-2 and TRBJ2-1; 9 bases line up with TRBD1. This CDR3 reads CASSLESTGGYNEQFF. The CDR3 DNA reads as TGTGCCAGCAGCTTAGAGTCGACAGGGGGCTACAATGAGCAGTTCTTC.